This entry features one TCR beta chain sequence. Its target is unknown. The method was immunoSEQ multiplex PCR; TCRdb's version includes in-frame clones alone and lacks a portion of them. The sample includes about 16,000 clones, about 84% of them seen just once. These data are taken from a study of T cell clonotyping in hematopoietic cell transplantation. Study outcomes and limitations: Broader posttransplant TCR repertoire diversity was predicted by graft donor and pretransplant recipient Inverse Simpson Index values.

There are 13 residues in the CDR3. Germline CDR1 is GTSNPN and CDR2 is SVGIG (reference sequence). V shed 0 bases and J shed 6 bases, with 10 bases lying between them. Specimen: PBMCs, collected 100 days after allogeneic stem cell transplant. The sequence was collected from a male patient between 60 and 69 years old who had an allogeneic stem cell transplant from a related donor, so the T cells may come from the graft donor. Some clones in this sample may be carry-over from other donors' samples. The chain has TRBV30 and TRBJ2-3; D possibly corresponds to TRBD1 (7 bases). The DNA of the CDR3 is TGTGCCTGGAGTGTACAGGGGAGGGATACGCAGTATTTT. This encodes CAWSVQGRDTQYF.